The 30 T cell receptor beta chains below all came from one sample that was sequenced in a study of shared clonotypes between healthy human individuals. Assay: immunoSEQ multiplex PCR; the TCRdb copy retains only in-frame clones and omits some. This sample has 2,500,000 or so clones; around 94% occur once, and the top ten carry 0.13% to 0.15%. The sequencing input was naive CD4+ T cells sorted from blood. Subset reported: CD45RA+ positively selected. These receptor sequences come from a man aged 18-30 years in good health.

Points on this clone: Its ends do not fully match the called genes, so a read error is possible. The chain combines TRBV7-7 with TRBJ2-5, with D possibly TRBD1 on 6 matching bases. Germline V gives CDR1 SSHAT, CDR2 FNYEAQ (reference sequence). This CDR3 spans 14 amino acids. The CDR3: CASSLQMQGETQYF. CDR3 sequence (DNA): TGTGCTAGCAGCTTACAGATGCAGGGGGAGACCCAGTACTTC.

V gene TRBV15 combines with J gene TRBJ1-4, with no clear D. CDR1 is LNHNV, CDR2 YYDKDF, per germline (reference sequence). V was cut by 0 bases and J by 5 bases, with 13 bases left in between. The CDR3 covers 16 residues. As DNA, the CDR3 is TGTGCCACCAGCAGAGAAGGGAACAGAGTCAATGAAAAACTGTTTTTT. Encoded protein: CATSREGNRVNEKLFF. The full variable domain, rest sourced from reference TRBV15 and TRBJ1-4, is DAMVIQNPRYQVTQFGKPVTLSCSQTLNHNVMYWYQQKSSQAPKLLFHYYDKDFNNEADTPDNFQSRRPNTSFCFLDIRSPGLGDTAMYLCATSREGNRVNEKLFFGSGTQLSVL.

The chain recombines TRBV18 with TRBJ1-5; the D is unclear. V dropped 1 base and J dropped 4 bases, with 11 bases sitting between them. The CDR3 length is 15 residues. CDR1 and CDR2 (germline): KGHSH, LQKENI. CDR3 nucleotide sequence: TGTGCCAGCTCACCACTCTCTTCCCCTAATCAGCCCCAGCATTTT. Encoded protein: CASSPLSSPNQPQHF. The full variable domain, its missing parts supplied by reference TRBV18 and TRBJ1-5, is NAGVMQNPRHLVRRRGQEARLRCSPMKGHSHVYWYRQLPEEGLKFMVYLQKENIIDESGMPKERFSAEFPKEGPSILRIQQVVRGDSAAYFCASSPLSSPNQPQHFGDGTRLSIL.

The CDR3 protein is CASRDSLLYSNQPQHF. Here the CDR3 DNA reads TGTGCCAGTAGAGACAGTCTGCTATATAGCAATCAGCCCCAGCATTTT. The chain recombines TRBV19 with TRBJ1-5, with D maybe TRBD1 (5 bases). V was shortened by 6 bases and J by 0 bases, with 15 bases between the two germline ends. CDR3 length: 16 amino acids. Germline CDR1 LNHDA, CDR2 SQIVND (reference sequence).

A remark on this clone: The same CDR3 also results from other DNA sequences found in this sample. The CDR3 nucleotides are TGTGCCAGTTCGACAGGCCCGAACACCGGGGAGCTGTTTTTT. Protein product: CASSTGPNTGELFF. The chain uses TRBV19 and TRBJ2-2; TRBD1 is a possible D gene (6 bases). Germline values: CDR1 LNHDA, CDR2 SQIVND (reference sequence). V lost 8 bases and J lost 0, with 10 bases in between. The CDR3 spans 14 residues.

The chain joins TRBV19 to TRBJ1-6, with 8 bases aligning to TRBD1. Trimming at V came to 4 bases and at J to 10 bases, leaving 6 bases not matched to a gene. The CDR3 is made up of 14 amino acids. Germline CDR1 LNHDA, CDR2 SQIVND (reference sequence). CDR3 nucleotide sequence: TGTGCCAGTAGTAGTCAGGGGGCGGGATCACCCCTCCACTTT. This translates into CASSSQGAGSPLHF.

CDR3 loop: CASSEAPGQGSGQYF. The CDR3, as DNA: TGTGCCAGCAGTGAAGCGCCGGGACAGGGGTCGGGGCAGTACTTC. The rearrangement uses TRBV6-1 and TRBJ2-7; the match to TRBD1 covers 10 bases. V gave up 0 bases and J gave up 9 bases; unmatched junction bases: 8. This CDR3 comprises 15 residues. Germline V gives CDR1 MNHNS, CDR2 SASEGT.

CDR3 residues: CASSATYYEQYF. CDR3 DNA: TGTGCCAGCAGTGCGACTTACTACGAGCAGTACTTC. The chain carries TRBV2 and TRBJ2-7; D remains ambiguous. CDR1 and CDR2 from the germline V gene are SNHLY and FYNNEI. This CDR3 comprises 12 residues. The ends were cut back, 4 bases at V and 3 bases at J, with 7 bases in the middle. The complete variable domain, with remaining parts taken from reference TRBV2 and TRBJ2-7, reads EPEVTQTPSHQVTQMGQEVILRCVPISNHLYFYWYRQILGQKVEFLVSFYNNEISEKSEIFDDQFSVERPDGSNFTLKIRSTKLEDSAMYFCASSATYYEQYFGPGTRLTVT.

The CDR3 loop is CASSLLAGGYNEQFF. The CDR3 DNA reads TGTGCCAGCAGCTTACTAGCGGGGGGCTACAATGAGCAGTTCTTC. V gene TRBV7-2 combines with J gene TRBJ2-1; 11 bases are a match to TRBD2. Germline-derived CDR1 and CDR2 are SGHTA and FQGNSA. Trimming removed 2 bases from V and 3 bases from J; junction bases left unmatched: 0. This CDR3 has 15 amino acids.

The V call is TRBV7-9, the J call TRBJ2-3; 7 bases align to TRBD1. V gave up 5 bases and J gave up 0 bases; unmatched junction bases: 2. The CDR3 totals 14 residues. Germline CDR1 reads SEHNR; CDR2 reads FQNEAQ (reference sequence). The CDR3 region is CASSRDSSTDTQYF. The CDR3 DNA is TGTGCCAGCAGCCGGGACAGCAGCACAGATACGCAGTATTTT.

About this clone itself: Other nucleotide sequences from this sample produce the same CDR3. The V and J genes are TRBV9 and TRBJ2-3; TRBD2 agrees at 9 bases. CDR1 is SGDLS, CDR2 YYNGEE, per germline. The J segment lost 5 bases and the V segment lost 3 bases, leaving 4 bases of the junction unmatched. This CDR3 is built from 14 residues. DNA for the CDR3: TGTGCCAGCAGCGCGGGACTAGCAGGAGATACGCAGTATTTT. Its translation is CASSAGLAGDTQYF. Full variable domain (remainder filled in from reference TRBV9 and TRBJ2-3): DSGVTQTPKHLITATGQRVTLRCSPRSGDLSVYWYQQSLDQGLQFLIQYYNGEERAKGNILERFSAQQFPDLHSELNLSSLELGDSALYFCASSAGLAGDTQYFGPGTRLTVL.

This clone was picked up one time. The chain joins TRBV27 to TRBJ2-1; perhaps TRBD2 as D (6 bases). Germline V gene data show CDR1 as MNHEY and CDR2 as SMNVEV (reference sequence). The CDR3 extends over 15 amino acids. The ends were cut back, 4 bases at V and 4 bases at J, with 14 bases in the middle. The CDR3 nucleotides read TGTGCCAGCAGTTCCCGGCGGGCGGGATACAATGAGCAGTTCTTC. Translating it yields CASSSRRAGYNEQFF.

This chain links TRBV5-1 with TRBJ1-4; TRBD1 might be the D (6 bases). V lost 2 bases to trimming and J lost 3 bases, with 14 bases between them. This CDR3 is built from 16 residues. Germline values: CDR1 SGHRS, CDR2 YFSETQ. The CDR3 protein is CASSFGGGLANEKLFF. The CDR3 nucleotides read TGCGCCAGCAGCTTCGGCGGGGGGCTAGCTAATGAAAAACTGTTTTTT.

V gene TRBV6-6 combines with J gene TRBJ1-1; tentative D call: TRBD1 (5 bases). The CDR3 covers 15 residues. In germline, CDR1 is MNHNY, CDR2 SVGAGI (reference sequence). V was clipped by 5 bases and J by 3 bases, with 16 bases between them. The CDR3 coding sequence is TGTGCCAGCAGTACGGACCGGGGAGGGGACACTGAAGCTTTCTTT. The encoded protein is CASSTDRGGDTEAFF.

Turning to this clone: The same CDR3 is also encoded by other DNA sequences in this sample. The chain joins TRBV18 to TRBJ1-1; TRBD1 matches at 8 bases. Germline loops: CDR1 KGHSH, CDR2 LQKENI. The CDR3 runs to 13 residues. The J segment lost 5 bases and the V segment lost 5 bases, leaving 4 bases of the junction unmatched. CDR3 nucleotide sequence: TGTGCCAGCTCAGAACAGGGGGGAACTGAAGCTTTCTTT. Translated, it gives CASSEQGGTEAFF.

J is TRBJ2-7 and V is TRBV30; D not certain. The CDR3 is 14 amino acids. V dropped 4 bases and J dropped 6 bases, with 19 bases sitting between them. The germline V gene has CDR1 GTSNPN and CDR2 SVGIG (reference sequence). The CDR3 nucleotides read TGTGCCTGGACGGAAAGCCGCCGGTCCCCCGAGCAGTACTTC. This sequence encodes CAWTESRRSPEQYF.

The chain uses TRBV7-2 and TRBJ1-1, with a weak D call TRBD1 (5 bases). The CDR3 loop spans 11 amino acids. Per the germline V gene, CDR1 is SGHTA and CDR2 is FQGNSA. The V end lost 10 bases, the J end lost 3 bases, and 9 bases lay between the germline ends. As DNA, the CDR3 is TGTGCCATCAGGGAGGACACTGAAGCTTTCTTT. As protein: CAIREDTEAFF. Together with reference TRBV7-2 and TRBJ1-1, the CDR3 gives the full variable domain: GAGVSQSPSNKVTEKGKDVELRCDPISGHTALYWYRQSLGQGLEFLIYFQGNSAPDKSGLPSDRFSAERTGGSVSTLTIQRTQQEDSAVYLCAIREDTEAFFGQGTRLTVV.

V and J are TRBV18 and TRBJ2-7, with D unclear. The CDR3 extends over 12 amino acids. Trimming cost V 6 bases and J 6 bases, with 12 bases left between them. Germline V gives CDR1 KGHSH, CDR2 LQKENI. CDR3 DNA: TGTGCCAGCTCGCCCTTTAGTGGCGAGCAGTACTTC. Its protein is CASSPFSGEQYF.

The chain couples TRBV7-2 to TRBJ2-5; D gene ambiguous. The V end was cut by 5 bases, the J end by 1 base, with 11 bases between. The CDR3 covers 14 residues. Per germline, CDR1 SGHTA and CDR2 FQGNSA. The chain's CDR3 is CASSGRAIQETQYF. The DNA of the CDR3 is TGTGCCAGCAGCGGTAGGGCCATCCAAGAGACCCAGTACTTC. Full variable domain (rest looked up from reference TRBV7-2 and TRBJ2-5): GAGVSQSPSNKVTEKGKDVELRCDPISGHTALYWYRQSLGQGLEFLIYFQGNSAPDKSGLPSDRFSAERTGGSVSTLTIQRTQQEDSAVYLCASSGRAIQETQYFGPGTRLLVL.

The rearrangement links TRBV5-6 to TRBJ2-3; unclear D gene. The CDR3 sequence is 15 residues long. Between the trimmed V and J ends, which lost 0 bases and 3 bases, there was a span of 11 bases. The germline V gene has CDR1 SGHDT and CDR2 YYEEEE. CDR3 in amino acids: CASSLGGSRTDTQYF. As DNA, the CDR3 is TGTGCCAGCAGCTTGGGGGGATCTAGAACAGATACGCAGTATTTT.

This chain connects TRBV2 to TRBJ1-2; D is unresolved. The V gene lost 2 bases and the J gene lost 4 bases, with 8 bases spanning the gap. The CDR3 sequence is 13 residues long. Germline V lookup: CDR1 SNHLY, CDR2 FYNNEI. CDR3: CASSESQPYGYTF. CDR3 DNA sequence: TGTGCCAGCAGTGAATCTCAACCCTATGGCTACACCTTC.

This chain links TRBV10-3 with TRBJ2-2; D uncertain. This CDR3 region has 14 residues. The germline V gene encodes CDR1 ENHRY and CDR2 SYGVKD. Trimming removed 6 bases from V and 5 bases from J, with 13 bases in between. CDR3 amino acids: CAIRDPTSTGELFF. CDR3 DNA sequence: TGTGCCATCAGGGACCCCACGAGTACCGGGGAGCTGTTTTTT.

V gene TRBV5-1 combines with J gene TRBJ2-7; TRBD2 agrees at 7 bases. The CDR3 totals 15 residues. Per the germline V gene, CDR1 is SGHRS and CDR2 is YFSETQ. V shed 4 bases, J shed 1 base, and the junction held 8 bases outside the gene matches. CDR3 nucleotides: TGCGCCAGCAGCAGGGGCGGGGGACGATCCTACGAGCAGTACTTC. This translates into CASSRGGGRSYEQYF.

The chain joins TRBV2 to TRBJ1-5; D is possibly TRBD1 (5 bases). In germline, CDR1 is SNHLY, CDR2 FYNNEI. The ends were cut back, 5 bases at V and 6 bases at J, with 14 bases in the middle. The length of the CDR3 is 14 residues. The CDR3 is CASSREGGGQPQHF. The CDR3 bases are TGTGCCAGCAGTCGGGAGGGCGGGGGTCAGCCCCAGCATTTT.

For this clone: The same CDR3 also results from other DNA sequences found in this sample. The chain combines TRBV28 with TRBJ2-2; 9 nucleotides agree with TRBD1. Germline values: CDR1 MDHEN, CDR2 SYDVKM. The CDR3 has 15 residues. V shed 6 bases, J shed 5 bases, and the junction held 7 bases outside the gene matches. In DNA, the CDR3 is TGTGCCAGCAGCCTCCGGGACAGGGCTACCGGGGAGCTGTTTTTT. Its translation: CASSLRDRATGELFF.

The chain links TRBV7-9 to TRBJ2-7; weak D call: TRBD2 (5 bases). V was clipped by 0 bases and J by 0 bases, with 18 bases between them. CDR1 SEHNR and CDR2 FQNEAQ come from the germline V gene (reference sequence). The CDR3 contains 18 residues. CDR3 DNA sequence: TGTGCCAGCAGCTTAGCCCCGAGGGAATATTTTAGCTCCTACGAGCAGTACTTC. This codes for CASSLAPREYFSSYEQYF.

V gene TRBV6-5 combines with J gene TRBJ1-2, with 7 bases identical to TRBD1. The CDR3 sequence is 13 residues long. The ends lost 6 bases at V and 3 bases at J; junction bases unmatched: 4. The germline V gene has CDR1 MNHEY and CDR2 SVGAGI. For the CDR3, the DNA is TGTGCCAGCAGGACAGGGTCGGACTATGGCTACACCTTC. Translation gives CASRTGSDYGYTF.

To note about this clone: Other DNA sequences in the sample encode the same CDR3. The rearrangement joins TRBV7-2 to TRBJ2-3; a possible D gene is TRBD2 (6 bases). The V gene lost 1 base and the J gene lost 0 bases, with 8 bases spanning the gap. The germline gives CDR1 SGHTA, CDR2 FQGNSA. This CDR3 spans 15 amino acids. The CDR3 loop is CASSLGGESTDTQYF. CDR3 nucleotides: TGTGCCAGCAGCTTAGGCGGGGAAAGCACAGATACGCAGTATTTT.

The rearrangement links TRBV19 to TRBJ1-1; 8 positions match TRBD1. Germline loops: CDR1 LNHDA, CDR2 SQIVND (reference sequence). The V segment lost 9 bases and the J segment 0 bases; nucleotides outside the gene matches: 18. CDR3 length: 18 residues. In nucleotides, the CDR3 is TGTGCCAGCCGAGCCATACGAACAGGGGGACTAATGAACACTGAAGCTTTCTTT. It is translated as CASRAIRTGGLMNTEAFF.

This chain links TRBV29-1 with TRBJ2-2; D gene ambiguous. Trimming pared 6 bases from V and 3 bases from J, leaving 17 bases between. CDR3 length: 15 residues. Germline assignment: CDR1 SQVTM and CDR2 ANQGSEA. CDR3 sequence (DNA): TGCAGCGTGGAGACGGGTAAAGTGGACACCGGGGAGCTGTTTTTT. Amino acids: CSVETGKVDTGELFF.